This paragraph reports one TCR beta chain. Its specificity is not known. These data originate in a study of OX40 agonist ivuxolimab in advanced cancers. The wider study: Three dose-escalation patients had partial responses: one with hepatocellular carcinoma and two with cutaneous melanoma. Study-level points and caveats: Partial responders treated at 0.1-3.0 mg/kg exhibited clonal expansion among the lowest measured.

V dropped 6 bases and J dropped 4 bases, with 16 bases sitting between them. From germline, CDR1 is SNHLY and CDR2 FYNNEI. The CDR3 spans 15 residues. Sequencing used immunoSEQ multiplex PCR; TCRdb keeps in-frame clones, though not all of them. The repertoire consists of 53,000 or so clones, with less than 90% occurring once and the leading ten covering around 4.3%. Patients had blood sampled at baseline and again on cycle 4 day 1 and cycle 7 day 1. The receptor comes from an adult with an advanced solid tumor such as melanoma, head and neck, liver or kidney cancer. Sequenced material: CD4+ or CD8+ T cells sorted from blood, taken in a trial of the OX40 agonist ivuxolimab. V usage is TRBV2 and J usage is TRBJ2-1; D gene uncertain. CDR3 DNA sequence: TGTGCCAGCAGGCCGACTGGACCGGGTTACAATGAGCAGTTCTTC. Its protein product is CASRPTGPGYNEQFF.